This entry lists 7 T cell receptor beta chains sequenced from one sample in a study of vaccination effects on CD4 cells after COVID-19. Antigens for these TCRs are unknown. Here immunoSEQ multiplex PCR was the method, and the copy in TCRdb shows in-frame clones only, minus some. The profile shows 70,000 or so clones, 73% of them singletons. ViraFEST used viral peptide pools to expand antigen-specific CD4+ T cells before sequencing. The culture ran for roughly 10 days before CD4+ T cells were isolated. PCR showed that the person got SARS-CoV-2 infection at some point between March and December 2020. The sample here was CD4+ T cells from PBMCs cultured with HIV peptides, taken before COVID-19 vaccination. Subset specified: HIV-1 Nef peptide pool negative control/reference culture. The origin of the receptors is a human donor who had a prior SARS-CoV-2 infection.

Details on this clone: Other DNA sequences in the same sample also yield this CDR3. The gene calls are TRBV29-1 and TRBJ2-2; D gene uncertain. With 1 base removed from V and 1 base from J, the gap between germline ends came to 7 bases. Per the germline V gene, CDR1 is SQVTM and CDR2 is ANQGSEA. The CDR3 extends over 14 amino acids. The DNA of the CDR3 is TGCAGCGTTGAAGTCAGTTTGAACACCGGGGAGCTGTTTTTT. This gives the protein CSVEVSLNTGELFF.

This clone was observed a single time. CDR3 sequence (DNA): TGTGCCAGTAGTTCGGACAGGGGAGTCACTGAAGCTTTCTTT. It encodes CASSSDRGVTEAFF. The chain carries TRBV19 and TRBJ1-1; TRBD1 aligns across 9 bases. This CDR3 is 14 amino acids long. From germline, CDR1 is LNHDA and CDR2 SQIVND (reference sequence). V was pared by 5 bases and J by 4 bases, with 5 bases of the junction left unmatched.

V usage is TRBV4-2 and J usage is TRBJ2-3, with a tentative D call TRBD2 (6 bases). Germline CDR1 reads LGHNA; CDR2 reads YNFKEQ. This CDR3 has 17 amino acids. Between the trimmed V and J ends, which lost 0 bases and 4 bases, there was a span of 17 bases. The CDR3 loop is CASSQDLGGKVADTQYF. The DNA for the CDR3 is TGTGCCAGCAGCCAAGATCTGGGCGGGAAAGTCGCAGATACGCAGTATTTT.

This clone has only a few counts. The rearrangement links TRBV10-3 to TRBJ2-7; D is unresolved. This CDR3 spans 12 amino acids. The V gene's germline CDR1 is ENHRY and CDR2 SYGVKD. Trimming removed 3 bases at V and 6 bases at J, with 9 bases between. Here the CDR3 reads CAISDPASEQYF. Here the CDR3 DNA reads TGTGCCATCAGTGACCCAGCTAGCGAGCAGTACTTC.

For the CDR3, the DNA is TGTGCCACGCGAGCGGATTCCTACAATGAGCAGTTCTTC. Encoded protein: CATRADSYNEQFF. The chain has TRBV6-6 and TRBJ2-1, with D perhaps matching TRBD2 (5 bases). CDR1 is MNHNY, CDR2 SVGAGI, per germline (reference sequence). The CDR3 sequence is 13 residues long. The germline V and J ends were trimmed by 10 bases and 1 base, with 11 bases remaining between them.

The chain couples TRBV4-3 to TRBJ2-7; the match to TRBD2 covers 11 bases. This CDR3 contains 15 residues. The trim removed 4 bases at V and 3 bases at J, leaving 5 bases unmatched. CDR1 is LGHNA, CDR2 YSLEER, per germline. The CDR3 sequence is CASSPELAGVYEQYF. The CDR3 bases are TGCGCCAGCAGCCCCGAACTAGCGGGAGTCTACGAGCAGTACTTC.

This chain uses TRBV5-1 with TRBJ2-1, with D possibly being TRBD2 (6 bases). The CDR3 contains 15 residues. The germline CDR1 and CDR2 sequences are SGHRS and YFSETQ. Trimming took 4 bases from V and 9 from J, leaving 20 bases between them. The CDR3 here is CASSPGDSGPAEQFF. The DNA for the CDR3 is TGCGCCAGCAGCCCGGGGGACTCCGGGCCCGCTGAGCAGTTCTTC.